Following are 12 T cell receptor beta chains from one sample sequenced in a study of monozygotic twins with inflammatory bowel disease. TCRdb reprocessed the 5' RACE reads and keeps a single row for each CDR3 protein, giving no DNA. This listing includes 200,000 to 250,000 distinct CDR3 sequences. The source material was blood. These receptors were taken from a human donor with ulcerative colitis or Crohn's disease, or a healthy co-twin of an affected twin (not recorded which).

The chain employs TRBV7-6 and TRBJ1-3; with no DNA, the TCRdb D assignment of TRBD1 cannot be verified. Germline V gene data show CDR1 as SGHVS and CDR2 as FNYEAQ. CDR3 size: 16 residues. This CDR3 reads CASSPTGALGGNTIYF.

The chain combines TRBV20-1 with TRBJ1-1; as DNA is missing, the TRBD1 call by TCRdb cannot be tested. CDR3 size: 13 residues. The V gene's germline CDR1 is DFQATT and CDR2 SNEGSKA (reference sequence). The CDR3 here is CSARPPPNTEAFF.

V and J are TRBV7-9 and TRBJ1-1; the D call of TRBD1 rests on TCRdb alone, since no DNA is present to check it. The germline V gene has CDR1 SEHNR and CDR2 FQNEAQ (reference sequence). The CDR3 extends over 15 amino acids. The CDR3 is CASRKGAGGNTEAFF. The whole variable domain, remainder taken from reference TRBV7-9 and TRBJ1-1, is DTGVSQNPRHKITKRGQNVTFRCDPISEHNRLYWYRQTLGQGPEFLTYFQNEAQLEKSRLLSDRFSAERPKGSFSTLEIQRTEQGDSAMYLCASRKGAGGNTEAFFGQGTRLTVV.

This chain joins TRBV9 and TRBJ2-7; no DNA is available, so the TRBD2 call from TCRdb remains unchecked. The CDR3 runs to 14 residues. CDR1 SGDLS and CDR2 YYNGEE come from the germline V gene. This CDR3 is CASSVGAGAYEQYF.

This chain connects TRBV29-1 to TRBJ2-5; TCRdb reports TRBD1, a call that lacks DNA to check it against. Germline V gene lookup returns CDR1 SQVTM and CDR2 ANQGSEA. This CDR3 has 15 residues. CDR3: CSVDGTGGWQETQYF.

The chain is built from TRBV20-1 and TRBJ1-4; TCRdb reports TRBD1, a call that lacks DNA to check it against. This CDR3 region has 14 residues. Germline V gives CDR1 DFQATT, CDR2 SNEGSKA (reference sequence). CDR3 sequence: CSSLGGATNEKLFF.

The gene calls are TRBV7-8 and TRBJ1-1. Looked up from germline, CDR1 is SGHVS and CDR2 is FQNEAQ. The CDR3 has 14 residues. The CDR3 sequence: CASSRTGQNTEAFF.

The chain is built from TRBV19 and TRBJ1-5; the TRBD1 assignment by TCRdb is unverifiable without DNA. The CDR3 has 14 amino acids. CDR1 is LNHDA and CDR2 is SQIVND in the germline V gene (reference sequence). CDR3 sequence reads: CASSIRTGSEPQHF.

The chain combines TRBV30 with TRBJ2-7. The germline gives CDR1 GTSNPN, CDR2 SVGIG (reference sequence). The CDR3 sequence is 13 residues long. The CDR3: CAWSVDSTYEQYF.

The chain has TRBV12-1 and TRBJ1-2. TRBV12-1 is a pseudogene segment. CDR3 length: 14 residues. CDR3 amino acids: CASRESRWSYGYTF.

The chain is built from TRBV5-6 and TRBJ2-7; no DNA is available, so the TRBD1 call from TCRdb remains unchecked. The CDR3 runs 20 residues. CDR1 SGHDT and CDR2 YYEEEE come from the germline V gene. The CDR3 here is CASSLEGGTTRAAWSYEQYF.

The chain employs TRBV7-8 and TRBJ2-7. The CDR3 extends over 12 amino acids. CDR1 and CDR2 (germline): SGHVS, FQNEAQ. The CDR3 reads CASSLSWYEQYF.